This TCR beta chain was identified during a study of T-cell reconstitution after alpha-beta-depleted transplantation in children. Study-wide results and limits: Diversity and T-cell counts at one year after transplant derived mostly from new T cells. Several hundred rapidly expanded clones from non-depleted graft cells reportedly supplied alpha-beta T cells about two months post-transplant. Surviving recipient T cells and thymic progenitors underlay high day-60 TCRbeta diversity in some patients.

As it was prepared, the TCRbeta library received unique molecular identifiers. Each CDR3 protein is one row after TCRdb ran MiXCR on the PCR reads. The table shows 250,000 to 400,000 distinct CDR3 sequences, with approximately 20% occurring only once. From germline, CDR1 is MGHRA and CDR2 YSYEKL. The CDR3 has 16 residues. V shed 4 bases and J 4 bases; nucleotides not matched to a gene: 9. This clonotype was seen only a few times. Its antigen is not identified. The receptor was isolated from a male patient aged 10-17 years who had a stem cell transplant for acute lymphoblastic leukemia, so the T cells may come from the graft donor. The rearrangement links TRBV4-1 to TRBJ1-3, with 8 bases lining up with TRBD1. Here the sequenced sample was PBMCs, mostly from graft donor cells, taken 180 days after TCRalphabeta/CD19-depleted stem cell transplant. The CDR3 spells CASSLRGQGIGNTIYF. The DNA for the CDR3 is TGCGCCAGCAGCCTCCGAGGACAGGGAATAGGAAACACCATATATTTT.